These 5 T cell receptor beta chains originate from one sample sequenced in a study of shared clonotypes between healthy human individuals. TCRdb's table, derived via immunoSEQ multiplex PCR, lists solely in-frame clones and lacks some. The sample records under 1,100,000 clones, roughly 80% being singletons. The sample taken for sequencing was memory CD4+ T cells sorted from blood. Subset specified: CD45RA-negative fraction. These receptors were taken from a man younger than 30 in good health.

This sequence joins TRBV5-1 and TRBJ2-4, with D perhaps matching TRBD1 or TRBD2 (5 bases each). Germline V gene data show CDR1 as SGHRS and CDR2 as YFSETQ. V shed 4 bases and J shed 5 bases, with 19 bases lying between them. There are 16 residues in the CDR3. The CDR3 loop is CASSPPGTAGQNIQYF. The DNA for the CDR3 is TGCGCCAGCAGCCCCCCGGGGACCGCGGGCCAAAACATTCAGTACTTC.

J is TRBJ1-5 and V is TRBV4-2; tentative D call: TRBD1 (5 bases). Trimming left V 0 bases short and J 3 bases short, with 12 bases between. This CDR3 is 16 amino acids long. Per the germline V gene, CDR1 is LGHNA and CDR2 is YNFKEQ. CDR3 coding DNA: TGTGCCAGCAGCCAAGAAGCTAGACAGTCCAATCAGCCCCAGCATTTT. It codes for CASSQEARQSNQPQHF.

The V call is TRBV29-1, the J call TRBJ2-1, with TRBD1 identical over 8 bases. V trimming: 7 bases; J trimming: 9 bases; junction bases outside the gene matches: 8. Germline CDR1 and CDR2: SQVTM and ANQGSEA. The CDR3 loop spans 12 amino acids. Here the CDR3 reads CSAGTGKGEQFF. DNA of the CDR3: TGCAGCGCCGGGACAGGAAAGGGTGAGCAGTTCTTC.

V gene TRBV5-1 combines with J gene TRBJ2-5; tentatively, D is TRBD1 (5 bases). The V and J ends lost 4 bases and 4 bases respectively, with 20 bases between them. The CDR3 loop spans 16 amino acids. Per the germline V gene, CDR1 is SGHRS and CDR2 is YFSETQ. The CDR3 DNA reads TGCGCCAGCAGCCTTTTGACAGCCCAGAGCTCAGAGACCCAGTACTTC. As protein: CASSLLTAQSSETQYF.

A single count supports this clone. With a much larger clone just one base away, this may be a read error. The rearrangement links TRBV5-6 to TRBJ2-1, with 14 positions matching TRBD2. This CDR3 is built from 16 residues. The germline CDR1 and CDR2 sequences are SGHDT and YYEEEE. J gave up 2 bases and V 3 bases, and 1 base lay outside the gene matches. The CDR3 nucleotides are TGTGCCAGCAGCTCGGGACTAGCGGGAGCCTACAATGAGCAGTTCTTC. Residues: CASSSGLAGAYNEQFF.